This T cell receptor (beta chain) was retrieved from a study of blood T cell repertoires in COVID-19. The overall study: Samples representing acute and convalescent COVID-19 were sourced from the United States, Italy and Spain.

Participants' own reports of clinical history determined their cohort assignment. Cohort 3 recovery required two negative PCRs, clearance, or symptom resolution. Generated by immunoSEQ multiplex PCR, the TCRdb table keeps only in-frame clones and is missing some. The sample gives roughly 520,000 clones, 70% to 90% of which show up once; about 1.7% is in the top ten. The V segment lost 5 bases and the J segment 6 bases; nucleotides outside the gene matches: 4. This CDR3 is built from 13 residues. The V gene is TRBV12-3 or TRBV12-4, the J gene TRBJ2-3; 8 positions match TRBD2. The sequence was obtained from a woman aged 40 to 50 who had recovered from COVID-19. The source material was PBMCs or T cells enriched from blood (not recorded which). The CDR3 loop is CASSGTRGDTQYF. The DNA of the CDR3 is TGTGCCAGCAGTGGGACTAGGGGGGATACGCAGTATTTT.